These 17 T cell receptor beta chains share one sample of origin, sequenced in a study of CD8 T cells in Susac syndrome. Random hexamers were used to reverse transcribe an amount of about 0.45 to 1 ug RNA. MiXCR was run by TCRdb on the immunoSEQ multiplex PCR reads, yielding one entry per CDR3 protein. The sample carries hundreds of thousands of distinct CDR3 sequences, approximately 85% recorded once. Material for sequencing was CD8+ T cells from PBMCs. The receptors derive from a human donor with multiple sclerosis.

The V and J genes are TRBV10-3 and TRBJ1-3, with 9 bases that match TRBD1. The CDR3 consists of 14 residues. Germline loops: CDR1 ENHRY, CDR2 SYGVKD. The trim removed 6 bases at V and 6 bases at J, leaving 6 bases unmatched. The CDR3 nucleotides are TGTGCCATCAGGTGGACAGGGGAGGAAAACACCATATATTTT. It codes for CAIRWTGEENTIYF.

The gene calls are TRBV12-5 and TRBJ2-5; 11 positions agree with TRBD1. The germline V gene has CDR1 LGHNT and CDR2 FRNRAP. With V trimmed by 6 bases and J by 4 bases, 7 bases remained unmatched. This CDR3 spans 15 amino acids. CDR3 bases: TGTGCTAGTGGCCGCCGGGACAGGGGGTCAGAGACCCAGTACTTC. Translating gives CASGRRDRGSETQYF.

The chain uses TRBV27 and TRBJ2-1; TRBD2 aligns across 7 bases. The junction had 11 bases not matched to a gene; V was cut back by 3 bases and J by 9 bases. Germline-derived CDR1 and CDR2 are MNHEY and SMNVEV (reference sequence). The CDR3 spans 15 residues. The CDR3 protein is CASSLIREDIIEQFF. The CDR3 DNA reads TGTGCCAGCAGTTTGATCCGGGAGGACATAATTGAGCAGTTCTTC.

The V and J genes are TRBV20-1 and TRBJ2-1; 8 nucleotides line up with TRBD2. The germline gives CDR1 DFQATT, CDR2 SNEGSKA (reference sequence). The V and J ends lost 4 bases and 5 bases, in that order; junction bases with no gene match: 7. The CDR3 covers 14 residues. CDR3: CSATSGSINNEQFF. The CDR3 DNA reads as TGCAGTGCTACGAGCGGGAGTATCAACAATGAGCAGTTCTTC.

The chain combines TRBV3-1 with TRBJ2-1; a possible D gene is TRBD2 (5 bases). Germline lookup yields CDR1 LGHDT and CDR2 YNNKEL (reference sequence). Trimming left V 2 bases short and J 7 bases short, with 6 bases between. The CDR3 runs 12 residues. The CDR3 reads CASSQRGNEQFF. In DNA, the CDR3 is TGTGCCAGCAGCCAACGAGGGAATGAGCAGTTCTTC.

This clonotype was detected only once. The rearrangement joins TRBV5-1 to TRBJ2-5, with D hard to call. Trimming took off 0 bases at V and 5 bases at J, with 20 bases between the two ends. From germline, CDR1 is SGHRS and CDR2 YFSETQ. This CDR3 comprises 17 residues. Here the CDR3 reads CASSLAGYEAFGETQYF. Here the CDR3 DNA reads TGCGCCAGCAGCTTGGCCGGTTACGAGGCCTTCGGCGAGACCCAGTACTTC.

In the case of this clonotype: An end of the junction does not agree with germline; a read error may underlie this. The chain has TRBV30 and TRBJ1-1; 7 bases match TRBD1. This CDR3 spans 13 amino acids. Germline CDR1 and CDR2: GTSNPN and SVGIG (reference sequence). The CDR3 bases are TGTGCCTGGAGTGCGGACAGGAACACTGAAGCTTCCTTT. This codes for CAWSADRNTEASF. Full variable domain (outside the CDR3, taken from reference TRBV30 and TRBJ1-1): SQTIHQWPATLVQPVGSPLSLECTVEGTSNPNLYWYRQAAGRGLQLLFYSVGIGQISSEVPQNLSASRPQDRQFILSSKKLLLSDSGFYLCAWSADRNTEASFGQGTRLTVV.

The CDR3 here is CASSQAGGQDRGPGNTIYF. The CDR3 region has the DNA TGCGCCAGCAGCCAAGCTGGGGGACAGGACAGGGGGCCTGGAAACACCATATATTTT. The chain uses TRBV4-1 and TRBJ1-3, with 11 bases fitting TRBD1. J was trimmed by 2 bases and V by 1 base; bases with no gene match: 10. Germline CDR1 is MGHRA and CDR2 is YSYEKL. The CDR3 sequence is 19 residues long.

CDR3 DNA: TGTGCCAGCAGCTTAGTTGGGGGAACTGGGGCCAACGTCCTGACTTTC. Its translation: CASSLVGGTGANVLTF. The chain employs TRBV7-2 and TRBJ2-6; D may correspond to TRBD1 or TRBD2 (5 bases each). In germline, CDR1 is SGHTA, CDR2 FQGNSA. The CDR3 consists of 16 residues. Trimming cost V 1 base and J 2 bases, with 9 bases left between them.

This chain connects TRBV5-1 to TRBJ2-2; weak D call: TRBD2 (6 bases). The CDR3 loop spans 14 amino acids. The germline gives CDR1 SGHRS, CDR2 YFSETQ. Between the trimmed V and J ends, which lost 3 bases and 6 bases, there was a span of 12 bases. The CDR3 protein is CASSSGWGAGELFF. Here the CDR3 DNA reads TGCGCCAGCAGCTCTGGATGGGGGGCCGGGGAGCTGTTTTTT.

The rearrangement joins TRBV29-1 to TRBJ2-1, with D perhaps TRBD2 (6 bases). Germline CDR1 and CDR2: SQVTM and ANQGSEA. Trimming took 5 bases from V and 4 from J, leaving 9 bases between them. The CDR3 is 12 amino acids. The chain's CDR3 is CSVLGLYNEQFF. Here the CDR3 DNA reads TGCAGCGTTTTGGGACTTTACAATGAGCAGTTCTTC.

This chain links TRBV12-3 or TRBV12-4 with TRBJ2-3; 8 bases agree with TRBD1. Trimming took 6 bases from V and 2 from J; bases not matched to a gene: 4. The CDR3 has 14 amino acids. The CDR3 reads CASSRDRITDTQYF. The CDR3 DNA sequence: TGTGCCAGCAGCCGGGACAGGATCACAGATACGCAGTATTTT.

The chain combines TRBV2 with TRBJ2-7, with TRBD1 identical over 7 bases. This CDR3 is 15 amino acids long. The V gene end was trimmed by 8 bases and the J gene end by 3 bases; junction bases not matched to a gene: 13. CDR1 is SNHLY, CDR2 FYNNEI, per germline. CDR3 in DNA: TGTGCCAGCGTCTGGTTCCGGGACAGATTCTACGAGCAGTACTTC. Its translation is CASVWFRDRFYEQYF.

In this sample, this clonotype turned up once. The V call is TRBV14, the J call TRBJ2-7; 9 bases are shared with TRBD1. Trimming removed 4 bases from V and 6 bases from J; junction bases left unmatched: 7. The CDR3 covers 14 residues. CDR1 and CDR2 from the germline V gene are SGHDN and FVKESK. CDR3: CASSPWTGEREQYF. For the CDR3, the DNA is TGTGCCAGCAGCCCCTGGACAGGGGAGCGCGAGCAGTACTTC.

As concerns this clonotype: One junction end disagrees with the germline gene, perhaps due to a read error. This chain links TRBV5-4 with TRBJ1-1; TRBD1 matches 8 bases. The germline V gene encodes CDR1 SGHNT and CDR2 YYREEE (reference sequence). The CDR3 sequence is 13 residues long. For the CDR3, the DNA is TGTGCCAGTAGCTGGACAGGGAGCACTGAAGCTTTCTTT. Its translation is CASSWTGSTEAFF.

This chain links TRBV7-9 with TRBJ2-3; perhaps D is TRBD1 or TRBD2 (6 bases each). Trimming stripped 5 bases from V and 6 bases from J, with 18 bases between. Germline V lookup: CDR1 SEHNR, CDR2 FQNEAQ (reference sequence). The CDR3 is 15 amino acids. The CDR3 spells CASSLIHREADTQYF. The DNA of the CDR3 is TGTGCCAGCAGCCTAATCCACAGGGAGGCGGATACGCAGTATTTT.

The rearrangement joins TRBV28 to TRBJ2-2, with D perhaps matching TRBD1 (6 bases). Deletions cut 6 bases from V and 3 bases from J, with 11 bases between. The CDR3 is 14 amino acids. In germline, CDR1 is MDHEN, CDR2 SYDVKM. CDR3 DNA: TGTGCCAGCAGCTTACAGGGATACACCGGGGAGCTGTTTTTT. Translating it yields CASSLQGYTGELFF.